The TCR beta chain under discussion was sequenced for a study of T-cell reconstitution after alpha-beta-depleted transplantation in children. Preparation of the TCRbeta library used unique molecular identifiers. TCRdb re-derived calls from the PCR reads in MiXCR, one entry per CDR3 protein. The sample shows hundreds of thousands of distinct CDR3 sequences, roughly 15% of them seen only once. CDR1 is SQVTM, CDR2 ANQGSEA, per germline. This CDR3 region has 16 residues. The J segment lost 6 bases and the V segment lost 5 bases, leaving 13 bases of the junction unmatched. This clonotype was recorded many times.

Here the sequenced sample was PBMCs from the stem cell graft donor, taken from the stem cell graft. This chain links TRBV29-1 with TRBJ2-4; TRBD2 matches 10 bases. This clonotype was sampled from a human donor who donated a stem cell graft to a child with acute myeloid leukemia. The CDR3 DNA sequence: TGCAGCGTTCTCCATATAGCGGGGGGAGAGGGAAACATTCAGTACTTC. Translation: CSVLHIAGGEGNIQYF.